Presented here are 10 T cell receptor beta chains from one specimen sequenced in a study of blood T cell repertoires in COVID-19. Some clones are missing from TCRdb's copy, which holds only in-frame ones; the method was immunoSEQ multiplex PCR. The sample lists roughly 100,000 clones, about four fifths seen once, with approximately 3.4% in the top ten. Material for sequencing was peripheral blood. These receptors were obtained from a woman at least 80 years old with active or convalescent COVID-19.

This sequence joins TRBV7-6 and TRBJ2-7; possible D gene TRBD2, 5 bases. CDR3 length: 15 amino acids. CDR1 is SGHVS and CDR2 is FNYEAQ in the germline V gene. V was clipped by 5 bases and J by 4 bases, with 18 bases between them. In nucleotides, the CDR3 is TGTGCCAGCAGCGCTGGGTGGACTCCAGAATACGAGCAGTACTTC. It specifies CASSAGWTPEYEQYF.

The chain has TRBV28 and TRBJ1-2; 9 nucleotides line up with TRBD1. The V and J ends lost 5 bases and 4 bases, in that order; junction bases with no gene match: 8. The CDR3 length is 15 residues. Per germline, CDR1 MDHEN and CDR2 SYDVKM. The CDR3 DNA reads TGTGCCAGCAGTGGGCACCGGGACAGGGTCTATGGCTACACCTTC. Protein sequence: CASSGHRDRVYGYTF.

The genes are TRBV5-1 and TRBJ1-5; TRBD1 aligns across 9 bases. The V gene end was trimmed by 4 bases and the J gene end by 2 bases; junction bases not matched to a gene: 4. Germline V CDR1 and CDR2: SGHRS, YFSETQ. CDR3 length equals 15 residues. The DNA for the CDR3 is TGCGCCAGCAGCGAGGGACAGGGTGGCAATCAGCCCCAGCATTTT. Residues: CASSEGQGGNQPQHF.

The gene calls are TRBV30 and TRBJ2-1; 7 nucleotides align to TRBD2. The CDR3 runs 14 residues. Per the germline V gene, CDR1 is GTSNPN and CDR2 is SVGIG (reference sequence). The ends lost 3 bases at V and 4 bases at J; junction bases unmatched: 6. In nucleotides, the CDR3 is TGTGCCTGGAGAGGGCTAGCGGTATACAATGAGCAGTTCTTC. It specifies CAWRGLAVYNEQFF. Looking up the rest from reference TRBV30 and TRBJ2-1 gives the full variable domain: SQTIHQWPATLVQPVGSPLSLECTVEGTSNPNLYWYRQAAGRGLQLLFYSVGIGQISSEVPQNLSASRPQDRQFILSSKKLLLSDSGFYLCAWRGLAVYNEQFFGPGTRLTVL.

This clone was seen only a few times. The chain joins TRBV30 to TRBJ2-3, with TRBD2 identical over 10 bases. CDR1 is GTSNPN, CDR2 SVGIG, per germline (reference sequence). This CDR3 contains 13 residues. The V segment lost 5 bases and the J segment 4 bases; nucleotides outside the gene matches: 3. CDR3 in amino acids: CAWERGGPDTQYF. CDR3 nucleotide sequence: TGTGCCTGGGAGCGGGGGGGCCCAGATACGCAGTATTTT.

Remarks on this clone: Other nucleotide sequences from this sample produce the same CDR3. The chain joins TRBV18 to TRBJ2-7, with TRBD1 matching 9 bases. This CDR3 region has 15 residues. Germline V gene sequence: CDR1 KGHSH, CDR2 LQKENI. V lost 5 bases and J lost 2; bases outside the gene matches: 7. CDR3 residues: CASSTSGTGTYEQYF. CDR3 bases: TGTGCCAGCTCAACCTCCGGGACAGGGACCTACGAGCAGTACTTC.

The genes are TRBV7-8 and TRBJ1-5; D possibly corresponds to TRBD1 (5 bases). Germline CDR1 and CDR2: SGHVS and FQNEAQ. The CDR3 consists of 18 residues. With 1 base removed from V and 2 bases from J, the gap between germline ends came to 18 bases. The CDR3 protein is CASSLVFSAGNGNQPQHF. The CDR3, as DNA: TGTGCCAGCAGCTTAGTTTTTTCGGCAGGGAATGGCAATCAGCCCCAGCATTTT. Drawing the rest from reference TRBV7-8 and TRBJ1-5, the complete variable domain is GAGVSQSPRYKVAKRGQDVALRCDPISGHVSLFWYQQALGQGPEFLTYFQNEAQLDKSGLPSDRFFAERPEGSVSTLKIQRTQQEDSAVYLCASSLVFSAGNGNQPQHFGDGTRLSIL.

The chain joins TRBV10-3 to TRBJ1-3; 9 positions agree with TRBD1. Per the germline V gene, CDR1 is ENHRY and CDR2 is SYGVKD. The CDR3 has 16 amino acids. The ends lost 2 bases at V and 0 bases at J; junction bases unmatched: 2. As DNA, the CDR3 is TGTGCCATCAGTGAGACGACAGGGGGCTCTGGAAACACCATATATTTT. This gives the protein CAISETTGGSGNTIYF.

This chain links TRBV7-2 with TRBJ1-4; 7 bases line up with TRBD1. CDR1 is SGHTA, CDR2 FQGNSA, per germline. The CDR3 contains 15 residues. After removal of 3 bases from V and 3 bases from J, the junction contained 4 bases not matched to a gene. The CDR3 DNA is TGTGCCAGCAGCTTCGACAGGGCAGCTAATGAAAAACTGTTTTTT. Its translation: CASSFDRAANEKLFF.

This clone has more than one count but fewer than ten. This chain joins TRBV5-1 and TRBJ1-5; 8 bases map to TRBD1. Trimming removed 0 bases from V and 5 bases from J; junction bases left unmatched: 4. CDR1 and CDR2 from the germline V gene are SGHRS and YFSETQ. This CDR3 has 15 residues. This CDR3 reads CASSLGDRSDQPQHF. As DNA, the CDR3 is TGCGCCAGCAGCTTGGGGGACAGGTCCGATCAGCCCCAGCATTTT.